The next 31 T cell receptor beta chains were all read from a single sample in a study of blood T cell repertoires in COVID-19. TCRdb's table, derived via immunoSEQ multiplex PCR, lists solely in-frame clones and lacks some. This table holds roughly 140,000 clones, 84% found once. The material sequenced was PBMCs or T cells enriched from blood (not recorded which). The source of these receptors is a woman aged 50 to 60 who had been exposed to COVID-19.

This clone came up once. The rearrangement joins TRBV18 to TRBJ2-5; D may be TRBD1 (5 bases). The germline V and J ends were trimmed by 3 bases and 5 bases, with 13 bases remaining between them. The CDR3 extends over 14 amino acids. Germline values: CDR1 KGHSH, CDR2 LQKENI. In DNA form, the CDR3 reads TGTGCCAGCTCACCCCCACCGAACAGGGAGACCCAGTACTTC. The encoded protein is CASSPPPNRETQYF.

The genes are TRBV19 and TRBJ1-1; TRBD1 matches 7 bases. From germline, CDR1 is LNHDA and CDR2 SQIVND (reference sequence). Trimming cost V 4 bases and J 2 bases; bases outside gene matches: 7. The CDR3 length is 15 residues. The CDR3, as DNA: TGTGCCAGTAGTACCAGGACAGGAAAAAACACTGAAGCTTTCTTT. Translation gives CASSTRTGKNTEAFF.

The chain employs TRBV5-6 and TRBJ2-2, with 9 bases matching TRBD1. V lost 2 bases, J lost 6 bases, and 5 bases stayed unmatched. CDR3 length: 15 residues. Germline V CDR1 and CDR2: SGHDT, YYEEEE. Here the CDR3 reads CASSFGTGKAGELFF. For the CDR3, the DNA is TGTGCCAGCAGCTTCGGGACAGGGAAAGCCGGGGAGCTGTTTTTT.

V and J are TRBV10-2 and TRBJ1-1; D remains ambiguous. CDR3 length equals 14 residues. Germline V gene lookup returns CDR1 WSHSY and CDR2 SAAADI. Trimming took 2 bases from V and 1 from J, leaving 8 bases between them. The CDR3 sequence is CASSEAAGNTEAFF. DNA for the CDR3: TGCGCCAGCAGTGAGGCCGCCGGGAACACTGAAGCTTTCTTT.

The CDR3 protein is CATSVLAGLTRKKLFF. DNA of the CDR3: TGTGCCACCAGTGTTCTCGCGGGACTCACCCGCAAAAAACTGTTTTTT. The chain uses TRBV24-1 and TRBJ1-4; the D gene is possibly TRBD1 (5 bases). CDR3 length: 16 residues. The germline V gene encodes CDR1 KGHDR and CDR2 SFDVKD. Trimming left V 5 bases short and J 9 bases short, with 21 bases between.

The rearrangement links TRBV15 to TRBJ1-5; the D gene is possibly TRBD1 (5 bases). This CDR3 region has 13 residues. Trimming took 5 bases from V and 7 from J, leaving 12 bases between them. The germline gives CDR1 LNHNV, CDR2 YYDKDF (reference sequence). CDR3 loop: CATSQGSGQPQHF. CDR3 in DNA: TGTGCCACCAGCCAGGGATCCGGGCAGCCCCAGCATTTT. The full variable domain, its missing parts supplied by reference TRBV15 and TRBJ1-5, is DAMVIQNPRYQVTQFGKPVTLSCSQTLNHNVMYWYQQKSSQAPKLLFHYYDKDFNNEADTPDNFQSRRPNTSFCFLDIRSPGLGDTAMYLCATSQGSGQPQHFGDGTRLSIL.

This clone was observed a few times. Here the CDR3 DNA reads TGTGCCAGCAGCGCCCACCCCGATGGGGGGAGGCTGTTTTTT. This translates into CASSAHPDGGRLFF. The V call is TRBV2, the J call TRBJ1-4; TRBD1 is a possible D gene (5 bases). The germline V gene has CDR1 SNHLY and CDR2 FYNNEI. V lost 6 bases to trimming and J lost 14 bases, with 22 bases between them. The CDR3 is 14 amino acids.

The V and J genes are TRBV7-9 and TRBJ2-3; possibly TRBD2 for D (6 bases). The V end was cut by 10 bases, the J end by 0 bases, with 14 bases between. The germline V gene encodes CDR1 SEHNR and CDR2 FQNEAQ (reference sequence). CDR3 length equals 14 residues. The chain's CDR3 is CANHSGLSTDTQYF. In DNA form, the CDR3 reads TGTGCCAACCACAGCGGGCTTAGCACAGATACGCAGTATTTT. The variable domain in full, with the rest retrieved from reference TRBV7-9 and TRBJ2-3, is DTGVSQNPRHKITKRGQNVTFRCDPISEHNRLYWYRQTLGQGPEFLTYFQNEAQLEKSRLLSDRFSAERPKGSFSTLEIQRTEQGDSAMYLCANHSGLSTDTQYFGPGTRLTVL.

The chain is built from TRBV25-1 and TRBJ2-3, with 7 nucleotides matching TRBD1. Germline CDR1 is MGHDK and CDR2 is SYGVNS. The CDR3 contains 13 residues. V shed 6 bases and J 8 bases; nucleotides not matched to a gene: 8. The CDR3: CASRLTGVFTQYF. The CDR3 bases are TGTGCCAGCAGGTTAACAGGGGTTTTTACGCAGTATTTT.

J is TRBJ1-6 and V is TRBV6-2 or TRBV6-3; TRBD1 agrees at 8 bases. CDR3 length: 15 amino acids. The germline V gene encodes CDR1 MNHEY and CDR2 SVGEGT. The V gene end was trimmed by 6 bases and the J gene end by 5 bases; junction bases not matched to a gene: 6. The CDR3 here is CASSSDRGDNSPLHF. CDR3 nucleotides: TGTGCCAGCAGCTCAGACAGGGGCGATAATTCACCCCTCCACTTT.

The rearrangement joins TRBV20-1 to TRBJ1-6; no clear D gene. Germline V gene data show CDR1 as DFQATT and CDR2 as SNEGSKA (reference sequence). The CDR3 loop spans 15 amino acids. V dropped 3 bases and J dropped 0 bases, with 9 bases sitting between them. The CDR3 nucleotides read TGCAGTGCTAGTTCCATGAGCTCCTATAATTCACCCCTCCACTTT. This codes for CSASSMSSYNSPLHF.

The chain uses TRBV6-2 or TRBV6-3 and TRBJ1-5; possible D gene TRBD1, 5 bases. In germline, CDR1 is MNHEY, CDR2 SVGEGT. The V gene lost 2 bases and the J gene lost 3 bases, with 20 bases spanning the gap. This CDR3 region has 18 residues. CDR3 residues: CASSYRPGDLASNQPQHF. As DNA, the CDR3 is TGTGCCAGCAGTTACCGCCCGGGGGACTTGGCTTCCAATCAGCCCCAGCATTTT.

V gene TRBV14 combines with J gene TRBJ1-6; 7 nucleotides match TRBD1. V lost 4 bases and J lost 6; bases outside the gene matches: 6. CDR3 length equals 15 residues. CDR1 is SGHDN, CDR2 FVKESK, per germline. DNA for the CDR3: TGTGCCAGCAGCCCGACAGGGACTTCTAATTCACCCCTCCACTTT. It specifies CASSPTGTSNSPLHF.

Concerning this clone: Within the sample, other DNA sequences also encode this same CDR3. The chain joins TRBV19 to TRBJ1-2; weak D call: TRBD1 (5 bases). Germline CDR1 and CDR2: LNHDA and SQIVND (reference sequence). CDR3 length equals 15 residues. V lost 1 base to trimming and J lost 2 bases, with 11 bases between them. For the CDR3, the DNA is TGTGCCAGTAGTATAGTCGGCAGGGCAAACTATGGCTACACCTTC. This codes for CASSIVGRANYGYTF.

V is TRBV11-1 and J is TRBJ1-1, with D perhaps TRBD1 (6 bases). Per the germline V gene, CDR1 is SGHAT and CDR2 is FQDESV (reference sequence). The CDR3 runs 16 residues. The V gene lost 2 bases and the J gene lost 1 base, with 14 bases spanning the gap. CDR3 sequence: CASSLYRVDQNTEAFF. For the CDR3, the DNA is TGTGCCAGCAGCTTATACAGGGTTGATCAGAACACTGAAGCTTTCTTT.

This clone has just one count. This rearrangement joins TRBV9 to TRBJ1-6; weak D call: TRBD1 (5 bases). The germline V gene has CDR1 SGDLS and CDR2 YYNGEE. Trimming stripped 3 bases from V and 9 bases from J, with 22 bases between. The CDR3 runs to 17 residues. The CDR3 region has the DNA TGTGCCAGCAGCGCTAGGACAAGCCCGAGAGCCGGTTCACCCCTCCACTTT. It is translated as CASSARTSPRAGSPLHF.

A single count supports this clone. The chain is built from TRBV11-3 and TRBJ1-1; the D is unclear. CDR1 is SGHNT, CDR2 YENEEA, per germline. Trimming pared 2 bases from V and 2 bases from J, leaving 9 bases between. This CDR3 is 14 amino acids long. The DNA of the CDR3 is TGTGCCAGCAGCTTACGCGGGGTTAACACTGAAGCTTTCTTT. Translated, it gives CASSLRGVNTEAFF. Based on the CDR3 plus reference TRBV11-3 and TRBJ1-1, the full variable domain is EAGVVQSPRYKIIEKKQPVAFWCNPISGHNTLYWYLQNLGQGPELLIRYENEEAVDDSQLPKDRFSAERLKGVDSTLKIQPAELGDSAVYLCASSLRGVNTEAFFGQGTRLTVV.

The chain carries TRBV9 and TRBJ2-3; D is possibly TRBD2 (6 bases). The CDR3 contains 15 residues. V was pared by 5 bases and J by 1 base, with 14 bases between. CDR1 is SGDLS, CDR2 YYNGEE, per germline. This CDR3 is CASSPLAQGTDTQYF. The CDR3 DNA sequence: TGTGCCAGCAGTCCCCTAGCGCAAGGCACAGATACGCAGTATTTT.

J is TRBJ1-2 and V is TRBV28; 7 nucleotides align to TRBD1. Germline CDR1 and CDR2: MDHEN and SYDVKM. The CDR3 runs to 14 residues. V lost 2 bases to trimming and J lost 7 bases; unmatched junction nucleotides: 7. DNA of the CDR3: TGTGCCAGCAGTTTAGATGGAGGGGGCATTGGCTACACCTTC. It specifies CASSLDGGGIGYTF.

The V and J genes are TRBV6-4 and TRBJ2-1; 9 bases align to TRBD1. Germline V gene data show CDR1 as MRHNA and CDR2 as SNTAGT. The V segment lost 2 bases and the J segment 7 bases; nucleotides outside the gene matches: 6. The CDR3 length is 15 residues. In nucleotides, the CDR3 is TGTGCCAGCAGTGACAGGACAGGGGTAGTAAATGAGCAGTTCTTC. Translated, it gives CASSDRTGVVNEQFF.

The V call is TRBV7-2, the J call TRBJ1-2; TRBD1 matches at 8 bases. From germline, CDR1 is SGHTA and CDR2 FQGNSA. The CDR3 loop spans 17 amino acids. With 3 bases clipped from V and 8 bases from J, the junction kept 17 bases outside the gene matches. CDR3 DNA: TGTGCCAGCAGCTTTGCGTCCCCGGACAGGGCAAAAGACGGCTACACCTTC. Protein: CASSFASPDRAKDGYTF.

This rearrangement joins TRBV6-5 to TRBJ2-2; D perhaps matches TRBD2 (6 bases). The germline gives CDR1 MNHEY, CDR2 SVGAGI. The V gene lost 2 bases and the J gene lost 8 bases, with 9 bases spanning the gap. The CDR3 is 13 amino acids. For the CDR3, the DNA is TGTGCCAGCAGTTACAGGGCGGGGGGGGAGCTGTTTTTT. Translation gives CASSYRAGGELFF.

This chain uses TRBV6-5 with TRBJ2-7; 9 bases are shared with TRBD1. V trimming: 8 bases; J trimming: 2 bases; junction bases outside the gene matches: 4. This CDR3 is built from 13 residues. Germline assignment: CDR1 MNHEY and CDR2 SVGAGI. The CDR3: CASQGTGTYEQYF. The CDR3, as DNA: TGTGCCAGCCAGGGGACAGGGACCTACGAGCAGTACTTC.

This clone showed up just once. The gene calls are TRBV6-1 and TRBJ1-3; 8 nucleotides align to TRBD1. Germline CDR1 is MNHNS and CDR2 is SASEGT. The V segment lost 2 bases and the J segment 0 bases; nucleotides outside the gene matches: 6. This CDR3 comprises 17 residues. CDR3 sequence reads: CASSEQGAGSSGNTIYF. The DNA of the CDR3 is TGTGCCAGCAGTGAACAGGGGGCGGGTTCCTCTGGAAACACCATATATTTT.

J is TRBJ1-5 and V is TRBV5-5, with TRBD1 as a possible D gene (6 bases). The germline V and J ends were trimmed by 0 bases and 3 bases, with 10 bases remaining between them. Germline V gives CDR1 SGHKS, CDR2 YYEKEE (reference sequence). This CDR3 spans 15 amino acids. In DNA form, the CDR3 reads TGTGCCAGCAGCTTGGCGGCAGGGGTCAATCAGCCCCAGCATTTT. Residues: CASSLAAGVNQPQHF.

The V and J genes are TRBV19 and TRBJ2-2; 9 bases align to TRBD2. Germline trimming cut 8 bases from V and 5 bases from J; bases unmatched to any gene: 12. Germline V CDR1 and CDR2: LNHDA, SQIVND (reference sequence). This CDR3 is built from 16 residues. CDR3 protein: CASRLDGGGATGELFF. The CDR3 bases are TGTGCCAGTCGACTCGATGGCGGGGGGGCTACCGGGGAGCTGTTTTTT.

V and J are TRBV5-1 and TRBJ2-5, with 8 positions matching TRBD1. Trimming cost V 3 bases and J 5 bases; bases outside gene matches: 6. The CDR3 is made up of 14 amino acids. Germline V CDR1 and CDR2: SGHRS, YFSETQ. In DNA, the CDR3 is TGCGCCAGCAGCTACGGACAGGGTACGGAGACCCAGTACTTC. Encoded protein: CASSYGQGTETQYF.

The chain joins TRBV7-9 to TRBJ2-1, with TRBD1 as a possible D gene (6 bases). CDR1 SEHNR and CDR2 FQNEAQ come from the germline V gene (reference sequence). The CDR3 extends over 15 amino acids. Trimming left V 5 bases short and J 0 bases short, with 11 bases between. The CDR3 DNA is TGTGCCAGCAGCCAGAGGGGGAGCTCCTACAATGAGCAGTTCTTC. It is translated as CASSQRGSSYNEQFF.

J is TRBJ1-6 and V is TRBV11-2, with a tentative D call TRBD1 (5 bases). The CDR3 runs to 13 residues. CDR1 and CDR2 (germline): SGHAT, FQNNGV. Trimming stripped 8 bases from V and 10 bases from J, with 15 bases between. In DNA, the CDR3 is TGTGCCAGCTGCCCCCAGGGCCGCTCACCCCTCCACTTT. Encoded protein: CASCPQGRSPLHF.

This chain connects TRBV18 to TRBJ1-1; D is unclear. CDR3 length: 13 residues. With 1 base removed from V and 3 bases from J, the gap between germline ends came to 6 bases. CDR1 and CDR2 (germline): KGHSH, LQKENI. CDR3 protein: CASSPLRDTEAFF. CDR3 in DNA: TGTGCCAGCTCACCACTGAGGGACACTGAAGCTTTCTTT.

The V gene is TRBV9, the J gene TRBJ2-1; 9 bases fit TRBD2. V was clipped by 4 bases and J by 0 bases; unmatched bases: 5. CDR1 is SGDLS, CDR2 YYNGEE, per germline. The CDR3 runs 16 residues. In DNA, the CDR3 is TGTGCCAGCAGCTTCAAAGCGGGAGGCTCCTACAATGAGCAGTTCTTC. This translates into CASSFKAGGSYNEQFF.